Sequencing of this T cell receptor beta chain was carried out in a study of blood T cell repertoires in COVID-19. About the research overall: Samples taken during acute and convalescent COVID-19 were collected in the United States, Italy and Spain. From T cells, B-cell-depleted T cells, or PBMCs came the material, which was cDNA or gDNA.

Original handling: Nucleated cell counts were estimated from reference gene primer amplification. Clones were read by immunoSEQ multiplex PCR, and TCRdb kept only the in-frame ones, dropping some. V, J and clone size were drawn from that table, and D and trimming were deduced from the DNA. Counted here are fewer than 200,000 clones, roughly 71% occurring once; the ten biggest clones make up around 3.4%. The sequenced sample was peripheral blood. The receptor was isolated from a woman aged 80 or older with acute or convalescent COVID-19.

Written as DNA, the CDR3 is TGTGCCAGCAGCAACATCGCGGGAGAGGAGACCCAGTACTTC. Translated, it gives CASSNIAGEETQYF. The chain couples TRBV4-2 to TRBJ2-5; 7 bases map to TRBD2. The germline CDR1 and CDR2 sequences are LGHNA and YNFKEQ. This CDR3 has 14 residues. V lost 5 bases, J lost 5 bases, and 8 bases stayed unmatched.